This T cell receptor beta chain was identified in a study of OX40 agonist ivuxolimab in advanced cancers. For the study in its entirety: Ivuxolimab, which targeted the costimulatory receptor OX40 (CD134), was an agonistic, fully human IgG2 monoclonal antibody. Among the approximately 50 dose-escalation patients, around 19 had hepatocellular carcinoma, 15 or so melanoma, 9 renal cell carcinoma and 9 head and neck cancer. The point of sequencing TCRbeta in the periphery was to test whether ivuxolimab changed TCR sequence diversity and drove clonal T-cell expansion. In the dose-escalation cohort, 70% to 85% of patients were male, and the mean age was around 60 years, with a range of about 20 to 90. Intravenous ivuxolimab was administered to patients every 2 weeks at six dose levels: 0.01, 0.1, 0.3, 1.5, 3 and 10 mg/kg. The paper reports the monotherapy dose-escalation portion (N of about 50 patients) of the phase I ivuxolimab trial. Prior anti-PD-1, anti-PD-L1 or anti-CTLA-4 therapy was permitted, and 40% of dose-escalation patients had received checkpoint inhibitors. Partial responses occurred in three dose-escalation patients, of whom one had hepatocellular carcinoma and two had cutaneous melanoma. Findings and caveats that apply to the study as a whole: At doses from 0.1 to 3.0 mg/kg, clonal expansion was seen in both CD4+ and CD8+ blood T cells between baseline and week 6. The antigen specificity of the peripheral T cells that underwent clonal expansion was not determined. In partial responders in the 0.1-3.0 mg/kg groups, normalized peripheral clonal expansion was found to be among the lowest, especially among CD8+ T cells. On average, CD8+ T cells showed more expanded clones than CD4+ T cells after ivuxolimab. Low levels of normalized T-cell clonal expansion were also seen in some patients who did not respond.

To sequence the TCRbeta CDR3 region, genomic DNA was isolated from the sorted cells. TCRbeta CDR3 regions were sequenced using the immunoSEQ Assay. In its TCRdb copy, this immuneACCESS table keeps in-frame sequences only and misses some clones. Where compared with another copy, unresolved V genes explain less than half of these, and the others have no known cause. Across this sample there are approximately 74,000 clones, with 80% to 95% seen only once. Jointly, the top ten make up 0.32% of the sample. Concerning this clone itself: What this receptor recognizes is not known. No base quality information exists; no much larger clone differs at one position.

Inclusive of the bounding cysteine and phenylalanine, the CDR3 is 18 residues long. The retained sequence is limited to the CDR3, 54 bases, with the frame set at the first base. The trial excluded patients who had a history of autoimmune disease or who were on systemic immunosuppression. In every dose cohort, peripheral blood was drawn for TCR sequencing at baseline, cycle 4 day 1, and cycle 7 day 1. The samples were drawn from a first-in-human, open-label, multicenter phase I dose-escalation trial of ivuxolimab. Adults with locally advanced or metastatic melanoma, renal cell, hepatocellular, or head and neck squamous cell carcinoma were enrolled in the trial. Before TCR sequencing, CD4+ and CD8+ T cells were separately sorted from peripheral blood.

This sequence originates from an adult with an advanced solid tumor such as melanoma, head and neck, liver or kidney cancer. The rearranged segments are TRBV21-1 and TRBJ2-2; TRBD2 is the table's D call, not checked against the DNA. TRBV21-1 is a listed pseudogene. The source material was CD4+ or CD8+ T cells sorted from blood, sampled in a trial of the OX40 agonist ivuxolimab. The DNA is TGTGCCAGCAGTATTAGAGTAGCGGACTCCGTGAACACCGGGGAGCTGTTTTTT. Its coded protein is CASSIRVADSVNTGELFF.